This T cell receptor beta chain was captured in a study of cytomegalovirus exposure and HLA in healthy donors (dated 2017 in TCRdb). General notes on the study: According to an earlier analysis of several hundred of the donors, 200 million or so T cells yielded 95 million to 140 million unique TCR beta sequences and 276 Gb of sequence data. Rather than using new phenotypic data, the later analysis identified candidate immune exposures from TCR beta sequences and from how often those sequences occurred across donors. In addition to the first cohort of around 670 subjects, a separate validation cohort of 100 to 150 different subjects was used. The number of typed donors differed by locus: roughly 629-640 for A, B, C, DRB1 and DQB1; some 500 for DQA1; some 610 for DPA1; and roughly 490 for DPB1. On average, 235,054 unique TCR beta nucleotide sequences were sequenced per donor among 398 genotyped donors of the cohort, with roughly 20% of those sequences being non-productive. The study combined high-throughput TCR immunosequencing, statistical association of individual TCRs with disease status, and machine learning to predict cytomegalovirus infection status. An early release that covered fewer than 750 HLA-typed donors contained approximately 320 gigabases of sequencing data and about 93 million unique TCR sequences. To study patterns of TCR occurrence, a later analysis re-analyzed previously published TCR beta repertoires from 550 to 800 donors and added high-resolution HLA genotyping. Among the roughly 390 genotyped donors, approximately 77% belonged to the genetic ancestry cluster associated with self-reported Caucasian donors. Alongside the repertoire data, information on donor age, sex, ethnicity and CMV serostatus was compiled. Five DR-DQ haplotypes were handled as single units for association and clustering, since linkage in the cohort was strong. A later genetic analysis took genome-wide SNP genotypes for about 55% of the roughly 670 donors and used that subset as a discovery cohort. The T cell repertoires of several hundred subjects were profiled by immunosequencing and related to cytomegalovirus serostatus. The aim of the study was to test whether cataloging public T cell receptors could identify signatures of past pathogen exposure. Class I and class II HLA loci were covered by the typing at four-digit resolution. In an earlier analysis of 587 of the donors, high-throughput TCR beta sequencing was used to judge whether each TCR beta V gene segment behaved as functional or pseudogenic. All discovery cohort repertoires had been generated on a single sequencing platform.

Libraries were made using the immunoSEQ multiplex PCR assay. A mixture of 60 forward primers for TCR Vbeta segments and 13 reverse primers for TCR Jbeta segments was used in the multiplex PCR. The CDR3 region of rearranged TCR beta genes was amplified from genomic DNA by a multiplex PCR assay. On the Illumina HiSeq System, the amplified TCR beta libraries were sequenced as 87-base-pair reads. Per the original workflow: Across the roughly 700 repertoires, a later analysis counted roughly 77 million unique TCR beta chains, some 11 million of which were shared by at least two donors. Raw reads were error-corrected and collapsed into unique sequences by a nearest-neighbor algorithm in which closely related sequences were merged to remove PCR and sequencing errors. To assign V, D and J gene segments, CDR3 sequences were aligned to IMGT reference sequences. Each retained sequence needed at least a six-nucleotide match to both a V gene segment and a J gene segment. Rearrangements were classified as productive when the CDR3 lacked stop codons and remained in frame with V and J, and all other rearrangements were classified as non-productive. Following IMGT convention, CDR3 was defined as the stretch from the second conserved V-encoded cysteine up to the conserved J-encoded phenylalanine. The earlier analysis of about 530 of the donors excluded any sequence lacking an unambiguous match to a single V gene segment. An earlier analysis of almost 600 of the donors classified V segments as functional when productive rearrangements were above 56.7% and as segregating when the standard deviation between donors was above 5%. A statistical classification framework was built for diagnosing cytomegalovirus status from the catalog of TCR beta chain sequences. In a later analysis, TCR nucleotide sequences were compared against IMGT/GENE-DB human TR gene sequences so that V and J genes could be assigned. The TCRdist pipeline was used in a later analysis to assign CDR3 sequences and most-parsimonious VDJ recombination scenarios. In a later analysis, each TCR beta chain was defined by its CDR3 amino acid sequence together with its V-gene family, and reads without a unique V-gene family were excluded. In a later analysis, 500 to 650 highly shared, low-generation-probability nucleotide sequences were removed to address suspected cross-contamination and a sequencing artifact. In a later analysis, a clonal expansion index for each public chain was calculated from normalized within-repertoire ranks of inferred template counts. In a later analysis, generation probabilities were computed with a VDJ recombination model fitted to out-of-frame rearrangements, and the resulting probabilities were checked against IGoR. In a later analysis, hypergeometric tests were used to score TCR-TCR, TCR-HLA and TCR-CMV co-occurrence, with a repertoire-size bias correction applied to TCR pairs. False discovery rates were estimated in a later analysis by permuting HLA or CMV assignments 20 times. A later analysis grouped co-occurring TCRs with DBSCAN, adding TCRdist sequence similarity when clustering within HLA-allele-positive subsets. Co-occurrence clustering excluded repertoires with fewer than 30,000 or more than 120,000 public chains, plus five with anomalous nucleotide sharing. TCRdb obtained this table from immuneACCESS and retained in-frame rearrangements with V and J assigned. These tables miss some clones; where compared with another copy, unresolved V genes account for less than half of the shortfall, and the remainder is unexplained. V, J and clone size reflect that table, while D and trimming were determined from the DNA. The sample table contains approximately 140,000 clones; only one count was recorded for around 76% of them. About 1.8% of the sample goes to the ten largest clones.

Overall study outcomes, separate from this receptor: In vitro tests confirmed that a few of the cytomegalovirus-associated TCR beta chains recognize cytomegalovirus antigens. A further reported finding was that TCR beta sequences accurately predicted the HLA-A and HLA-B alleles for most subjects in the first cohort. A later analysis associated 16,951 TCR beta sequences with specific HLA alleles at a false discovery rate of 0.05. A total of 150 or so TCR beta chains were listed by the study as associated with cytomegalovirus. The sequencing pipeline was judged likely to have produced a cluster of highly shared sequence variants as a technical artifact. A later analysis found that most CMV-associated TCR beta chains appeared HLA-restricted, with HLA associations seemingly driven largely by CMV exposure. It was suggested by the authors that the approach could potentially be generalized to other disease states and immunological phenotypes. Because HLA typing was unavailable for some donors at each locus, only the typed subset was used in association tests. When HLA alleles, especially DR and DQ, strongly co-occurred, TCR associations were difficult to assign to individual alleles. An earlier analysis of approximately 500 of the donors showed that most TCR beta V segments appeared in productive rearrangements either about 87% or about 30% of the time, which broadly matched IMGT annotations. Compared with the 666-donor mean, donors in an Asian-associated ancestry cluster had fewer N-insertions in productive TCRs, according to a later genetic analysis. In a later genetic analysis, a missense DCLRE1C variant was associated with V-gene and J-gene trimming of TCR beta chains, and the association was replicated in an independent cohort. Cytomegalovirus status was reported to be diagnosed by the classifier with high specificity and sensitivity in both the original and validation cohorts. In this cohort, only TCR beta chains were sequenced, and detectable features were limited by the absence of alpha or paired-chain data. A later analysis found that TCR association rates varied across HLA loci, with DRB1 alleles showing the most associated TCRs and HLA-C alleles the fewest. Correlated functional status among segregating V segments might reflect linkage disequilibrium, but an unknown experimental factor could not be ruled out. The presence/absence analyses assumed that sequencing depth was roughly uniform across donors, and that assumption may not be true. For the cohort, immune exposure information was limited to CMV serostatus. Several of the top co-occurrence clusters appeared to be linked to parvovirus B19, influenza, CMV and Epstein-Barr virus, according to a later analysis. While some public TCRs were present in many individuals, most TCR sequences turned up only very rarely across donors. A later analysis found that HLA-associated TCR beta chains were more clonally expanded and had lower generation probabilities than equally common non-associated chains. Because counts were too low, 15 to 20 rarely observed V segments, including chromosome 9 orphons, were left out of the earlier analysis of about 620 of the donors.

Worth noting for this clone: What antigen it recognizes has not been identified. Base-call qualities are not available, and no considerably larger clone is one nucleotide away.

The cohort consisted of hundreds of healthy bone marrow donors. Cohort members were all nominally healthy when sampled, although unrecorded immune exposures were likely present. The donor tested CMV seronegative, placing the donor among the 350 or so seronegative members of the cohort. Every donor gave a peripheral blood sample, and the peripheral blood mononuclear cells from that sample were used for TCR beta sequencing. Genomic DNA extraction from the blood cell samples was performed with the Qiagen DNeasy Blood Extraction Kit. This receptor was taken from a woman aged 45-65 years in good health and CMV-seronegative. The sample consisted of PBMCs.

The CDR3 protein is CASSLGSGSTGELFF. The nucleotides are TGCGCCAGCAGCTTGGGTAGCGGGAGCACCGGGGAGCTGTTTTTT. Recombination linked TRBV5-1 to TRBJ2-2; 9 central bases correspond to TRBD2. CDR1 SGHRS and CDR2 YFSETQ were looked up in the germline V gene. The germline V end is reduced by 0 bases and the J end by 4 bases; junction bases left unmatched: 1. From its cysteine to its phenylalanine, the CDR3 spans 15 amino acids. The CDR3 DNA has 45 bases and is translated from base 1.